The 24 T cell receptor beta chains below all came from one sample that was sequenced in a study of T-cell memory formation after mild COVID-19. TCRdb ran MiXCR on the 5' RACE reads and lists one entry per CDR3 protein. The sample yields about 110,000 distinct CDR3 sequences, 14% seen once. The sample comprised PBMCs or a T cell subset sorted from them (not recorded which). These receptors were collected from a man between 18 and 35 years old who had mild COVID-19 (a few samples of this study predate the infection). Cell type and time point are not known.

The V call is TRBV6-2 or TRBV6-3, the J call TRBJ1-1; D unresolved. The germline gives CDR1 MNHEY, CDR2 SVGEGT. Trimming removed 0 bases at V and 1 base at J, with 9 bases between. There are 15 residues in the CDR3. The CDR3 region has the DNA TGTGCCAGCAGTTACTCGCCAGGAGAGAACACTGAAGCTTTCTTT. It is translated as CASSYSPGENTEAFF.

There are a few counts of this clonotype. This rearrangement joins TRBV19 to TRBJ2-2; D gene unclear. In germline, CDR1 is LNHDA, CDR2 SQIVND (reference sequence). V dropped 6 bases and J dropped 6 bases, with 5 bases sitting between them. The CDR3 totals 11 residues. CDR3: CASRASGELFF. CDR3 DNA: TGTGCCAGTAGGGCGTCCGGGGAGCTGTTTTTT.

This clonotype was picked up a small number of times. CDR3 coding DNA: TGCAGTGCTAGTGCAGGGGACACCGGGGAGCTGTTTTTT. Protein: CSASAGDTGELFF. The chain has TRBV20-1 and TRBJ2-2; D possibly corresponds to TRBD1 (6 bases). The CDR3 has 13 amino acids. V was trimmed by 3 bases and J by 3 bases, leaving 8 bases between them. Germline CDR1 and CDR2: DFQATT and SNEGSKA (reference sequence).

This clonotype was seen a handful of times. The J gene is TRBJ1-2, the V gene TRBV6-5; TRBD1 is a possible D gene (5 bases). Trimming left V 2 bases short and J 7 bases short, with 14 bases between. The CDR3 covers 14 residues. Germline assignment: CDR1 MNHEY and CDR2 SVGAGI. CDR3 protein: CASSYAGAGAGYTF. Written as DNA, the CDR3 is TGTGCCAGCAGTTACGCCGGGGCGGGCGCTGGCTACACCTTC.

V usage is TRBV6-5 and J usage is TRBJ2-1, with 11 bases aligning to TRBD1. Unmatched junction bases numbered 4, after V lost 6 bases and J lost 6 bases. Germline lookup yields CDR1 MNHEY and CDR2 SVGAGI. This CDR3 is 14 amino acids long. This CDR3 is CASSFGTGGNEQFF. CDR3 bases: TGTGCCAGCAGCTTTGGGACAGGGGGCAATGAGCAGTTCTTC.

There are many counts of this clonotype. The chain recombines TRBV12-3 or TRBV12-4 with TRBJ2-1; 8 bases line up with TRBD2. The CDR3 covers 15 residues. J was trimmed by 7 bases and V by 8 bases; bases with no gene match: 13. The CDR3 loop is CASSSVIAGLNEQFF. CDR3 nucleotide sequence: TGTGCCAGCTCCTCGGTGATAGCGGGACTAAATGAGCAGTTCTTC.

This clonotype turned up a few times. The V call is TRBV9, the J call TRBJ2-7; D is perhaps TRBD1 (5 bases). The length of the CDR3 is 13 residues. Germline V lookup: CDR1 SGDLS, CDR2 YYNGEE. The V and J ends lost 0 bases and 6 bases respectively, with 10 bases between them. The DNA of the CDR3 is TGTGCCAGCAGCGTAGGATGGGGCGGCGAGCAGTACGTC. This sequence encodes CASSVGWGGEQYV.

This clonotype was observed at least ten times. This rearrangement joins TRBV6-5 to TRBJ1-5; D is undetermined. Germline values: CDR1 MNHEY, CDR2 SVGAGI. CDR3 length: 13 amino acids. Trimming left V 6 bases short and J 2 bases short, with 8 bases between. The CDR3: CASSHWGNQPQHF. CDR3 coding DNA: TGTGCCAGCAGCCACTGGGGCAATCAGCCCCAGCATTTT.

At least ten counts were recorded for this clonotype. The chain recombines TRBV12-3 or TRBV12-4 with TRBJ2-7; no definite D call. The CDR3 totals 12 residues. The V and J ends lost 2 bases and 2 bases respectively, with 4 bases between them. This CDR3 is CASSLRAYEQYF. The CDR3 bases are TGTGCCAGCAGTTTAAGGGCCTACGAGCAGTACTTC.

Many counts were recorded for this clonotype. CDR3 loop: CASSLGLRGAYNEQFF. In DNA, the CDR3 is TGTGCCAGCAGCCTGGGACTACGCGGGGCATACAATGAGCAGTTCTTC. This chain links TRBV7-6 with TRBJ2-1; 7 positions match TRBD2. This CDR3 comprises 16 residues. Germline V lookup: CDR1 SGHVS, CDR2 FNYEAQ. The junction had 11 bases not matched to a gene; V was cut back by 5 bases and J by 4 bases.

This clonotype was counted between two and nine times. This chain connects TRBV10-2 to TRBJ2-7, with D hard to call. The germline V and J ends were trimmed by 0 bases and 1 base, with 10 bases remaining between them. The CDR3 contains 15 residues. The germline V gene encodes CDR1 WSHSY and CDR2 SAAADI. In nucleotides, the CDR3 is TGCGCCAGCAGTGAGTCAGGTACCATATCCTACGAGCAGTACTTC. Amino acid sequence: CASSESGTISYEQYF.

The gene calls are TRBV4-3 and TRBJ2-5, with D tentatively TRBD1 (6 bases). The ends were cut back, 1 base at V and 7 bases at J, with 13 bases in the middle. Germline CDR1 and CDR2: LGHNA and YSLEER. There are 14 residues in the CDR3. The CDR3 DNA sequence: TGCGCCAGCAGCCAAGTGCAGGGGCGTGGGACCCAGTACTTC. Translated, it gives CASSQVQGRGTQYF.

This clonotype was seen a handful of times. V and J are TRBV20-1 and TRBJ2-1, with D possibly being TRBD2 (5 bases). The V gene's germline CDR1 is DFQATT and CDR2 SNEGSKA (reference sequence). Between the trimmed V and J ends, which lost 0 bases and 6 bases, there was a span of 15 bases. This CDR3 has 15 residues. DNA for the CDR3: TGCAGTGCTAGAGATCCCCTGGCTAGCAGCAATGAGCAGTTCTTC. Amino acid sequence: CSARDPLASSNEQFF.

This clonotype was detected only a few times. V gene TRBV7-8 combines with J gene TRBJ1-6; D call uncertain. This CDR3 contains 14 residues. V lost 5 bases and J 10 bases, leaving 15 bases between the germline ends. CDR1 SGHVS and CDR2 FQNEAQ come from the germline V gene. Here the CDR3 DNA reads TGTGCCAGCAGCCCAGGACGGGGAAACTCACCCCTCCACTTT. It is translated as CASSPGRGNSPLHF.

The genes are TRBV20-1 and TRBJ1-2; 9 bases match TRBD1. The CDR3 spans 16 residues. V was clipped by 3 bases and J by 4 bases; unmatched bases: 12. Per the germline V gene, CDR1 is DFQATT and CDR2 is SNEGSKA (reference sequence). CDR3 protein: CSASPLTGGSSYGYTF. The CDR3 coding sequence is TGCAGTGCTAGTCCACTCACAGGGGGCTCAAGCTATGGCTACACCTTC.

At least ten counts were recorded for this clonotype. The J gene is TRBJ1-4, the V gene TRBV4-1; no firm D call. Germline V gene data show CDR1 as MGHRA and CDR2 as YSYEKL. CDR3 length: 17 amino acids. With 4 bases removed from V and 0 bases from J, the gap between germline ends came to 15 bases. CDR3 sequence: CASSLTPPPSTNEKLFF. The DNA of the CDR3 is TGCGCCAGCAGCCTAACCCCTCCACCATCAACTAATGAAAAACTGTTTTTT.

The chain uses TRBV6-2 or TRBV6-3 and TRBJ2-5; D is ambiguous. Trimming stripped 2 bases from V and 1 base from J, with 8 bases between. The CDR3 runs to 14 residues. Germline V gene data show CDR1 as MNHEY and CDR2 as SVGEGT. This CDR3 reads CASSYRPSQETQYF. The CDR3 DNA follows: TGTGCCAGCAGTTACCGGCCGAGCCAAGAGACCCAGTACTTC.

The J gene is TRBJ2-5, the V gene TRBV4-1; D not certain. CDR1 is MGHRA, CDR2 YSYEKL, per germline. The CDR3 spans 15 residues. V lost 1 base, J lost 2 bases, and 11 bases lay in between. The CDR3 DNA reads TGCGCCAGCAGCCAAGGGGTATCGGAGCAAGAGACCCAGTACTTC. This gives the protein CASSQGVSEQETQYF.

This clonotype was seen a handful of times. This chain links TRBV4-2 with TRBJ2-1; D is uncertain. Trimming removed 0 bases at V and 12 bases at J, with 0 bases between. CDR3 size: 9 residues. Germline loops: CDR1 LGHNA, CDR2 YNFKEQ. CDR3 sequence: CASSQEQFF. In DNA, the CDR3 is TGTGCCAGCAGCCAAGAGCAGTTCTTC.

This clonotype was detected ten times or more. The gene calls are TRBV27 and TRBJ2-1; TRBD2 matches 13 bases. V lost 5 bases to trimming and J lost 2 bases; unmatched junction nucleotides: 9. The CDR3 has 18 amino acids. The V gene's germline CDR1 is MNHEY and CDR2 SMNVEV (reference sequence). Here the CDR3 reads CASSAGTSGETPYNEQFF. The CDR3 DNA reads as TGTGCCAGCAGTGCTGGGACTAGCGGGGAGACACCCTACAATGAGCAGTTCTTC.

This clonotype has more than one count but fewer than ten. The chain employs TRBV7-2 and TRBJ2-5, with TRBD2 matching 12 bases. V trimming: 5 bases; J trimming: 0 bases; junction bases outside the gene matches: 4. Looked up from germline, CDR1 is SGHTA and CDR2 is FQGNSA. The CDR3 extends over 16 amino acids. CDR3 region: CASSVRLAGDQETQYF. Here the CDR3 DNA reads TGTGCCAGCAGCGTGAGACTAGCGGGGGACCAAGAGACCCAGTACTTC.

This clonotype was found a few times. The genes are TRBV5-1 and TRBJ2-6; D gene uncertain. Germline CDR1 reads SGHRS; CDR2 reads YFSETQ. This CDR3 has 14 amino acids. V lost 0 bases to trimming and J lost 4 bases, with 5 bases between them. The CDR3 DNA sequence: TGCGCCAGCAGCTTGGGGCTCGGGGCCAACGTCCTGACTTTC. Amino acid sequence: CASSLGLGANVLTF.

This chain uses TRBV4-3 with TRBJ2-7, with D possibly matching TRBD2 (5 bases). V gave up 4 bases and J gave up 4 bases, with 11 bases separating them. The germline gives CDR1 LGHNA, CDR2 YSLEER. CDR3 length equals 13 residues. Here the CDR3 DNA reads TGCGCCAGCAGCCGAGACACGGGATACGAGCAGTACGTC. This translates into CASSRDTGYEQYV.

This clonotype was counted between two and nine times. The CDR3 nucleotides are TGTGCCAGCAGCTTATATCCAGGCCCCTCCTATGGCTACACCTTC. It yields the protein CASSLYPGPSYGYTF. The gene calls are TRBV7-2 and TRBJ1-2; D unresolved. Per the germline V gene, CDR1 is SGHTA and CDR2 is FQGNSA. With 2 bases removed from V and 4 bases from J, the gap between germline ends came to 14 bases. The CDR3 totals 15 residues.